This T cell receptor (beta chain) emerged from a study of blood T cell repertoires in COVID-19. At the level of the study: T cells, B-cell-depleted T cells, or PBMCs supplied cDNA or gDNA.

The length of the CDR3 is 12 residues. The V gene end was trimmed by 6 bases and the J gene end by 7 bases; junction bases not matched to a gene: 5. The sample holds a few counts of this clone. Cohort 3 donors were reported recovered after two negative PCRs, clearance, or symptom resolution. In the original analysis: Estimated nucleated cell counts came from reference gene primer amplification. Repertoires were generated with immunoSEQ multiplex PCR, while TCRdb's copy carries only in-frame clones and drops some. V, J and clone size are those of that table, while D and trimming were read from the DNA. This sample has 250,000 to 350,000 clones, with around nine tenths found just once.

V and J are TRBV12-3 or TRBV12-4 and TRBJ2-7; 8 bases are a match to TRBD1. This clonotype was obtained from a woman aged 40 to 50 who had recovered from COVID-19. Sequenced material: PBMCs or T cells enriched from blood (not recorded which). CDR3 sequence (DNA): TGTGCCAGCAGCCGGACAGGGCGGGAGCAGTACTTC. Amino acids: CASSRTGREQYF.